This T cell receptor beta chain came from a study of Ad26.COV2.S vaccination and SARS-CoV-2 variants. Sequenced by immunoSEQ multiplex PCR; TCRdb stores in-frame clones only, minus some. The sample contains some 450,000 clones, 80% to 95% of which appear only once. Described treatment: around 19 received Ad26.COV2.S at low or high dose, single or two shots; five or six received placebo; per-sample allocation not given. Day 63 after the first injection of vaccine or placebo was the sampling time. Deletions cut 5 bases from V and 6 bases from J, with 20 bases between. The CDR3 covers 16 residues. The germline CDR1 and CDR2 sequences are SGHTA and FQGTGA.

This TCR derives from a person aged 18 to 59 who received the Ad26.COV2.S COVID-19 vaccine or a placebo. This chain connects TRBV7-3 to TRBJ2-1; possible D gene TRBD1, 5 bases. The material sequenced was peripheral blood, taken in a trial of Ad26.COV2.S vaccine versus placebo. CDR3 protein: CASSTEGVAYGNEQFF. CDR3 in DNA: TGTGCCAGCAGCACGGAAGGGGTGGCTTACGGCAATGAGCAGTTCTTC.